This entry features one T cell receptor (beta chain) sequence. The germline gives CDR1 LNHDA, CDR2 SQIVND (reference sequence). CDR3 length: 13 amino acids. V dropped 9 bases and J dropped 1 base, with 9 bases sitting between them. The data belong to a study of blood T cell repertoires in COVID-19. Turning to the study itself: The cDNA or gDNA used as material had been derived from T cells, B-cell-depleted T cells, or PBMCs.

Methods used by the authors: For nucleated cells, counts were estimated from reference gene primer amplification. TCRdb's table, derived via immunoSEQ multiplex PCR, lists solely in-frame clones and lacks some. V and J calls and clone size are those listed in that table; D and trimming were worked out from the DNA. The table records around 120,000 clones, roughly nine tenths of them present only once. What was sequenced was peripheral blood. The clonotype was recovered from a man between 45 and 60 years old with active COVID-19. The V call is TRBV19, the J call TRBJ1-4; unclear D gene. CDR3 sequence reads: CARDSGTNEKLFF. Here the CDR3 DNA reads TGTGCCAGGGACTCGGGAACTAATGAAAAACTGTTTTTT.